This entry concerns a single T cell receptor beta chain. The target of this receptor is not known. Base qualities are not recorded, but no much larger clone differs from it by a single base. The data originate from a study of cytomegalovirus exposure and HLA in healthy donors listed by TCRdb under 2017. For context, the study as a whole: In an earlier analysis of several hundred of the donors, 276 Gb of sequence data and about 110 million unique TCR beta sequences from 180 million or so T cells were reported. Around 320 gigabases of sequencing data and approximately 93 million unique TCR sequences were included in an early release covering roughly 700 HLA-typed donors. Of the roughly 400 genotyped donors, 70% to 90% were placed in the genetic ancestry cluster associated with self-reported Caucasian donors. The study was designed to test whether signatures of past pathogen exposure could be identified by cataloging public T cell receptors. The study used immunosequencing to profile the T cell repertoires of about 670 subjects and linked those repertoires to cytomegalovirus serostatus. In addition to the first cohort of 666 subjects, a separate validation cohort of approximately 120 different subjects was used. The study combined high-throughput TCR immunosequencing, statistical association of individual TCRs with disease status, and machine learning to predict cytomegalovirus infection status. In a later analysis, previously published TCR beta repertoires from 500 to 750 donors were re-analyzed and high-resolution HLA genotyping was added so that TCR occurrence patterns could be studied. Rather than drawing on any new phenotypic data, the later analysis identified candidate immune exposures from TCR beta sequences and the way those sequences occurred across donors. An earlier analysis of 500 to 750 of the donors applied high-throughput TCR beta sequencing to assess whether each TCR beta V gene segment acted as functional or pseudogenic. Donor age, sex, ethnicity and CMV serostatus were compiled together with the repertoire data. Genome-wide SNP genotypes for about 55% of the roughly 670 donors were used in a later genetic analysis, which treated that subset as a discovery cohort. All discovery cohort repertoires had been generated using a single sequencing platform. Both class I and class II loci were covered by HLA typing, at four-digit resolution. Typing coverage varied by locus: about 620-640 donors for A, B, C, DRB1 and DQB1; 522 for DQA1; about 600 for DPA1; about 450 for DPB1. A few DR-DQ haplotypes were treated as single units for association and clustering because of strong linkage in the cohort. Across approximately 400 genotyped donors of the cohort, an average of approximately 240,000 unique TCR beta nucleotide sequences per donor were sequenced, and approximately 19% of those sequences were non-productive. Results and caveats for the whole study, not just this receptor: The only immune exposure information available for the cohort was CMV serostatus. The classifier was reported to diagnose cytomegalovirus status with high specificity and sensitivity in both the original cohort and the validation cohort. Because HLA typing was missing for some donors at each locus, association tests included only the typed subset. A later analysis found that TCR association rates varied across HLA loci, with DRB1 alleles showing the most associated TCRs and HLA-C alleles the fewest. Because counts were too low, some 17 rarely observed V segments, including chromosome 9 orphons, were excluded from the earlier analysis of some 590 of the donors. The sequencing pipeline was judged likely to have produced a cluster of highly shared sequence variants as a technical artifact. The authors suggested that the approach could potentially be extended to other disease states and immunological phenotypes. Most TCR sequences were observed very rarely across donors, whereas some public TCRs were present in many individuals. A further reported finding was that TCR beta sequences accurately predicted the HLA-A and HLA-B alleles for most subjects in the first cohort. According to a later genetic analysis, donors in an Asian-associated ancestry cluster had fewer N-insertions in productive TCRs than the approximately 670-donor mean. The study listed approximately 150 TCR beta chains as associated with cytomegalovirus. Because the 87-base-pair reads could not distinguish some IMGT-functional V segments, including TRBV6-2 and TRBV6-3, those segments were excluded. A later analysis reported that several top co-occurrence clusters appeared linked to parvovirus B19, influenza, CMV and Epstein-Barr virus. Correlated functional status among segregating V segments might reflect linkage disequilibrium, but an unknown experimental factor could not be ruled out. An earlier analysis of approximately 600 of the donors showed that most TCR beta V segments appeared in productive rearrangements either about 87% or about 30% of the time, which broadly matched IMGT annotations. Most CMV-associated TCR beta chains appeared to be HLA-restricted in a later analysis, and the HLA associations seemed to be driven largely by CMV exposure. V-gene and J-gene trimming of TCR beta chains was associated with a missense DCLRE1C variant in a later genetic analysis, and the association was replicated in an independent cohort. This cohort had only TCR beta chains sequenced, and the lack of alpha or paired-chain data limited which features could be detected. In vitro tests confirmed that a few of the cytomegalovirus-associated TCR beta chains recognize cytomegalovirus antigens. In a later analysis, HLA-associated TCR beta chains showed more clonal expansion and lower generation probabilities than non-associated chains that were equally common. At a false discovery rate of 0.05, a later analysis linked around 15,000 TCR beta sequences to specific HLA alleles. Presence/absence analyses assumed roughly uniform sequencing depth across donors, an assumption that may not hold. When HLA alleles, especially DR and DQ, strongly co-occurred, attributing TCR associations to individual alleles was difficult.

V is pared back by 5 bases and J by 1 base, with 16 bases lying between the germline termini. The CDR3, cysteine through phenylalanine, is 17 amino acids long. The kept DNA is CDR3 alone, 51 bases in frame from the first base. For CDR1 and CDR2, the germline V gene lists SGDLS and YYNGEE. Library generation was performed with the immunoSEQ multiplex PCR assay. For the multiplex PCR, a mixture combining 60 forward primers for TCR Vbeta segments and 13 reverse primers for TCR Jbeta segments was used. A multiplex PCR assay on genomic DNA amplified the CDR3 region of rearranged TCR beta genes. Amplified TCR beta libraries were sequenced as 87-base-pair reads on the Illumina HiSeq System. As for how the authors treated the data: Across the 600 to 700 repertoires, a later analysis counted 60 million to 90 million unique TCR beta chains, around 10 million of which were shared by at least two donors. A nearest-neighbor algorithm error-corrected the raw reads and collapsed the reads into unique sequences, merging closely related sequences to remove PCR and sequencing errors. CDR3 sequences were aligned to IMGT reference sequences to assign V, D and J gene segments. For a sequence to be retained, a match of at least six nucleotides to both a V gene segment and a J gene segment was required. A rearrangement counted as productive if the CDR3 had no stop codons and remained in frame with V and J, and every other rearrangement counted as non-productive. CDR3 was defined by IMGT convention, running from the second conserved V-encoded cysteine to the conserved J-encoded phenylalanine. Sequences without an unambiguous match to a single V gene segment were excluded from the earlier analysis of approximately 600 of the donors. An earlier analysis of 587 of the donors called V segments functional above 56.7% productive rearrangements and segregating when the between-donor standard deviation exceeded 5%. A statistical classification framework was developed to diagnose cytomegalovirus status using the catalog of TCR beta chain sequences. In a later analysis, TCR nucleotide sequences were compared against IMGT/GENE-DB human TR gene sequences so that V and J genes could be assigned. Using the TCRdist pipeline, a later analysis assigned CDR3 sequences along with most-parsimonious VDJ recombination scenarios. In a later analysis, each TCR beta chain was defined by its CDR3 amino acid sequence together with its V-gene family, and reads lacking a unique V-gene family were excluded. In a later analysis, 500 to 700 highly shared, low-generation-probability nucleotide sequences were removed to address suspected cross-contamination and a sequencing artifact. For each public chain, a later analysis derived a clonal expansion index from normalized ranks of inferred template counts within each repertoire. In a later analysis, generation probabilities were computed using a VDJ recombination model fitted to out-of-frame rearrangements, and the results were checked against IGoR. A later analysis scored TCR-TCR, TCR-HLA and TCR-CMV co-occurrence with hypergeometric tests, applying a repertoire-size bias correction to TCR pairs. In a later analysis, false discovery rates were estimated by permuting HLA or CMV assignments 20 times. In a later analysis, co-occurring TCRs were grouped using DBSCAN, and TCRdist sequence similarity was added for clustering within HLA-allele-positive subsets. Repertoires with fewer than 30,000 or more than 120,000 public chains were left out of co-occurrence clustering, as were about five repertoires with anomalous nucleotide sharing. Imported from immuneACCESS, the table was reduced by TCRdb to in-frame sequences with V and J called. These copies leave out some clones; in studies compared against another copy, an unresolved V gene accounts for under half, and the cause of the remainder is not known. V, J and clone size are those of that table, while D and trimming were read from the DNA. This sample is represented by around 190,000 clones; 60% to 80% of them were singletons. About 2.7% of the sample comes from the top ten.

In total, approximately 700 healthy bone marrow donors made up the cohort. At the time of sampling, every cohort member was nominally healthy, though immune exposures that went unrecorded were likely present. The donor was CMV seronegative and belonged to the group of around 350 seronegative cohort members. Every donor gave a peripheral blood sample, and the peripheral blood mononuclear cells from that sample were used for TCR beta sequencing. The Qiagen DNeasy Blood Extraction Kit was used to extract genomic DNA from the blood cell samples. Sequencing was carried out using PBMCs. The receptor's source is a woman aged 30 to 39 in good health and CMV-seronegative. The V and J segments used are TRBV9 and TRBJ2-6; tentative D gene TRBD1, with 6 bases matching. The CDR3 has the sequence CASRGPGQGSGANVLTF. The DNA sequence reads TGTGCCAGCAGGGGGCCGGGACAAGGATCTGGGGCCAACGTCCTGACTTTC.